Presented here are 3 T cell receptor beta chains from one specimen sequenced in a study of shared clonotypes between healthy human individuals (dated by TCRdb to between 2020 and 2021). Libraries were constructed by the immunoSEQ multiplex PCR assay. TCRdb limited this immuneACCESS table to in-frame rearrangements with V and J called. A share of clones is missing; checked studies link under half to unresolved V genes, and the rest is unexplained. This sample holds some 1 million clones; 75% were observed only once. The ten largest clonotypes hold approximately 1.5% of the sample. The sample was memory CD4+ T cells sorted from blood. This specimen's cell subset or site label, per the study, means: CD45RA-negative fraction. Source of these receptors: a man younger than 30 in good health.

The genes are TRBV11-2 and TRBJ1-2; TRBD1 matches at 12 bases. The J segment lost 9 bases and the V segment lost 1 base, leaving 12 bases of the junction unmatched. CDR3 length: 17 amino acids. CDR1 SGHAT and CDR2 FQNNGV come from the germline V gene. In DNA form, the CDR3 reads TGTGCCAGCAGCTTAGGAAGCCCGGGGACAGGGGGCGATAGCTACACCTTC. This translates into CASSLGSPGTGGDSYTF. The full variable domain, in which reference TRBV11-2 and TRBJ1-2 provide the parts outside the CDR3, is EAGVAQSPRYKIIEKRQSVAFWCNPISGHATLYWYQQILGQGPKLLIQFQNNGVVDDSQLPKDRFSAERLKGVDSTLKIQPAKLEDSAVYLCASSLGSPGTGGDSYTFGSGTRLTVV.

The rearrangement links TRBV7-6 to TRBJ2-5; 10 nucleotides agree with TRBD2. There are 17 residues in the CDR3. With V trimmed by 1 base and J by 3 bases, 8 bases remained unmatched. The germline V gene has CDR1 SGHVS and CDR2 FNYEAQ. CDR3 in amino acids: CASSLVASGRGKETQYF. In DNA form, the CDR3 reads TGTGCCAGCAGCTTAGTGGCTAGCGGGAGAGGGAAAGAGACCCAGTACTTC.

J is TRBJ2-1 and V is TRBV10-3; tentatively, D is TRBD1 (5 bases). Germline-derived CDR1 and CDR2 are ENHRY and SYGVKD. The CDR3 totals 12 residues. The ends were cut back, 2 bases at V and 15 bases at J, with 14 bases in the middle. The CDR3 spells CAISEKGAILFF. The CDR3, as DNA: TGTGCCATCAGTGAGAAAGGGGCTATCCTGTTCTTC.